The 13 T cell receptor beta chains below were found in one sample sequenced in a study of metastatic and nonmetastatic thyroid tumors. Every patient underwent thyroid surgery untreated. Using MiXCR, TCRdb reanalyzed the PCR reads. The sample has around 20,000 clones, roughly 20% seen once. Input material: adjacent normal tissue. Receptor source: a female donor with papillary thyroid cancer or a benign thyroid nodule (not recorded which). Some clones in this sample may be carry-over from other donors' samples.

By share, this clone counts as medium-sized. CDR3 in amino acids: CASSRRLAGTAGELFF. The CDR3 DNA is TGTGCCAGCAGTCGACGACTAGCGGGCACCGCCGGGGAGCTGTTTTTT. This chain uses TRBV6-1 with TRBJ2-2; 10 nucleotides line up with TRBD2. Germline V gives CDR1 MNHNS, CDR2 SASEGT. This CDR3 spans 16 amino acids. J gave up 6 bases and V 5 bases, and 9 bases lay outside the gene matches.

The V call is TRBV28, the J call TRBJ1-2, with no clear D. Germline CDR1 and CDR2: MDHEN and SYDVKM. The CDR3 has 11 amino acids. V was cut by 1 base and J by 7 bases, with 4 bases left in between. CDR3 protein: CASSLYSGYTF. Written as DNA, the CDR3 is TGTGCCAGCAGTTTATACTCTGGCTACACCTTC.

In regard to this clone: A read error may be the cause here, since a much bigger clone is one base away. This same CDR3 is encoded by further DNA sequences in the sample. This chain joins TRBV2 and TRBJ2-7; tentative D call: TRBD2 (5 bases). The CDR3 has 15 residues. Germline CDR1 is SNHLY and CDR2 is FYNNEI. The V end lost 3 bases, the J end lost 7 bases, and 19 bases lay between the germline ends. The CDR3 DNA sequence: TGTGCCAGCAGTGACGGAAGGGTCCTCCCGGGAGAGCAGTACTTC. This translates into CASSDGRVLPGEQYF.

This clone showed up just a few times. The chain employs TRBV7-2 and TRBJ2-7; the D is unclear. The CDR3 totals 12 residues. With 5 bases removed from V and 5 bases from J, the gap between germline ends came to 10 bases. Germline-derived CDR1 and CDR2 are SGHTA and FQGNSA. For the CDR3, the DNA is TGTGCCAGCAGCCACCAGCGCGACGAGCAGTACTTC. Amino acid sequence: CASSHQRDEQYF.

Notes on this clone: A read error is likely, as this CDR3 ends without the conserved phenylalanine or tryptophan. In DNA form, the CDR3 reads TGCAGTGCTAGAGACCCAGCGGGAGGGGGTTTCAATGAGCAGTTCTTA. Protein sequence: CSARDPAGGGFNEQFL. The genes are TRBV20-1 and TRBJ2-1; 10 positions agree with TRBD2. Trimming removed 0 bases from V and 6 bases from J; junction bases left unmatched: 8. The germline V gene encodes CDR1 DFQATT and CDR2 SNEGSKA (reference sequence). The CDR3 is made up of 16 amino acids.

This clone is labeled medium-sized. The chain carries TRBV28 and TRBJ2-1, with D hard to call. This CDR3 has 18 amino acids. The germline CDR1 and CDR2 sequences are MDHEN and SYDVKM. V lost 1 base to trimming and J lost 1 base, with 17 bases between them. The CDR3 nucleotides are TGTGCCAGCAGTTTATTCCCCCCACAAGCCCAATCCTACAATGAGCAGTTCTTC. Encoded protein: CASSLFPPQAQSYNEQFF.

This clone came up a few times. The chain recombines TRBV27 with TRBJ2-7; D not certain. With 5 bases removed from V and 2 bases from J, the gap between germline ends came to 13 bases. This CDR3 contains 14 residues. CDR1 is MNHEY and CDR2 is SMNVEV in the germline V gene (reference sequence). CDR3 nucleotide sequence: TGTGCCAGCAGTCCTGGTAGTATACCCTACGAGCAGTACTTC. Translating gives CASSPGSIPYEQYF.

This clone has more than one count but fewer than ten. The CDR3 protein is CASSPGPYNQPQHF. CDR3 DNA sequence: TGTGCCAGCAGCCCCGGACCTTACAATCAGCCCCAGCATTTT. The gene calls are TRBV7-2 and TRBJ1-5; D is uncertain. In germline, CDR1 is SGHTA, CDR2 FQGNSA. The CDR3 runs to 14 residues. The V end lost 5 bases, the J end lost 3 bases, and 11 bases lay between the germline ends.

This clone appeared a few times. The chain joins TRBV6-1 to TRBJ2-2; D is possibly TRBD2 (6 bases). In germline, CDR1 is MNHNS, CDR2 SASEGT. Trimming removed 0 bases from V and 6 bases from J, with 17 bases in between. This CDR3 comprises 17 residues. The CDR3 DNA reads as TGTGCCAGCAGTGAAGCGCTTCCGGGAGTAGGTGCCGGGGAGCTGTTTTTT. As protein: CASSEALPGVGAGELFF.

In its sample, this clone was seen a few times. The chain uses TRBV6-2 or TRBV6-3 and TRBJ2-7; D is possibly TRBD1 (5 bases). Trimming pared 6 bases from V and 7 bases from J, leaving 19 bases between. Germline-derived CDR1 and CDR2 are MNHEY and SVGEGT. The CDR3 runs 14 residues. CDR3 residues: CASRSGAGWGEQYF. The CDR3 region has the DNA TGTGCCAGCAGGAGTGGTGCAGGGTGGGGTGAGCAGTACTTC.

The chain employs TRBV28 and TRBJ2-3; D unresolved. CDR1 and CDR2 (germline): MDHEN, SYDVKM. The ends were cut back, 3 bases at V and 7 bases at J, with 8 bases in the middle. The CDR3 extends over 12 amino acids. The CDR3 DNA reads TGTGCCAGCAGTTTGGACCAGTATACGCAGTATTTT. The encoded protein is CASSLDQYTQYF.

In its sample, this clone was seen a few times. The chain recombines TRBV12-3 or TRBV12-4 with TRBJ1-2; tentatively, D is TRBD1 (6 bases). The CDR3 totals 12 residues. Deletions cut 6 bases from V and 6 bases from J, with 11 bases between. CDR3 protein: CASSSRGDGYTF. CDR3 nucleotide sequence: TGTGCCAGCAGCAGCAGGGGTGATGGCTACACCTTC.

This clone has a handful of counts. The chain joins TRBV6-4 to TRBJ2-1; possibly TRBD1 or TRBD2 for D (6 bases each). Between the trimmed V and J ends, which lost 4 bases and 10 bases, there was a span of 23 bases. The CDR3 extends over 16 amino acids. Germline CDR1 reads MRHNA; CDR2 reads SNTAGT. The CDR3 loop is CASSAEPTGLGGEQFF. Here the CDR3 DNA reads TGTGCCAGCAGTGCCGAACCCACGGGACTGGGGGGCGAGCAGTTCTTC.